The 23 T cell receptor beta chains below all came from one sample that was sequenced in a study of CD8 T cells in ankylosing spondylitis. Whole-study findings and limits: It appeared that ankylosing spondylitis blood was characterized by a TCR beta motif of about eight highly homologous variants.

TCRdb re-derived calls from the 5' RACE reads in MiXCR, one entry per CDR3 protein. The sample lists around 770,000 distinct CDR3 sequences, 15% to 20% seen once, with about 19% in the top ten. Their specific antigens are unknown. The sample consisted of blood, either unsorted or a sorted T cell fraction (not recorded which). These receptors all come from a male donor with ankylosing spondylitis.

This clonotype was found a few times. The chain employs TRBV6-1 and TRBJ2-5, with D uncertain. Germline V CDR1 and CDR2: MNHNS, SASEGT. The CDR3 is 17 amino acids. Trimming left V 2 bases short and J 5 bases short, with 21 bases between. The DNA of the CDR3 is TGTGCCAGCAGTGAACAGCTTCCTAGGTCCAAAGCGGAGACCCAGTACTTC. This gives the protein CASSEQLPRSKAETQYF.

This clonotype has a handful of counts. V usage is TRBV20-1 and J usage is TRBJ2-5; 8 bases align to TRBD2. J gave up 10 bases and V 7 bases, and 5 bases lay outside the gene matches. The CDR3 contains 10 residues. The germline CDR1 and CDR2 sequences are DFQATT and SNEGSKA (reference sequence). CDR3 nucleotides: TGCAGTGTTAGGGGGACTAGCCAGTACTTC. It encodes CSVRGTSQYF.

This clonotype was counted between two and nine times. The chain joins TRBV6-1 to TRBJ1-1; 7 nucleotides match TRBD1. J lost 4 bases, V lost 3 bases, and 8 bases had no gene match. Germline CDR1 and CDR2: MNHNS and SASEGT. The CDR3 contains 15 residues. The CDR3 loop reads CASSETGLGVTEAFF. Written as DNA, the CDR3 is TGTGCCAGCAGTGAGACAGGGTTGGGAGTCACTGAAGCTTTCTTT.

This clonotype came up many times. CDR3 region: CASSLGQFNSPLHF. CDR3 DNA: TGTGCCAGCAGTTTGGGACAGTTCAATTCACCCCTCCACTTT. This chain links TRBV12-3 or TRBV12-4 with TRBJ1-6, with 7 bases identical to TRBD1. The CDR3 spans 14 residues. With 3 bases clipped from V and 7 bases from J, the junction kept 3 bases outside the gene matches.

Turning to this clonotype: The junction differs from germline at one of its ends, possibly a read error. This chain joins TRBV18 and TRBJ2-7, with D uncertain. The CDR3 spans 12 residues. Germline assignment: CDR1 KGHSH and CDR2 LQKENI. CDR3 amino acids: CASSPPSNEQYF. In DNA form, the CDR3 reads TGTGCCAGCTCACCCCCCTCCAACGAGCAGTACTTC.

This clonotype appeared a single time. Written as DNA, the CDR3 is TGTGCCAGCAGTGAGGCGAGACTAGCGGCACAAGAGACCCAGTACTTC. It yields the protein CASSEARLAAQETQYF. This chain links TRBV2 with TRBJ2-5, with TRBD2 identical over 9 bases. CDR3 length: 16 amino acids. Trimming cost V 3 bases and J 2 bases; bases outside gene matches: 7. Germline CDR1 reads SNHLY; CDR2 reads FYNNEI.

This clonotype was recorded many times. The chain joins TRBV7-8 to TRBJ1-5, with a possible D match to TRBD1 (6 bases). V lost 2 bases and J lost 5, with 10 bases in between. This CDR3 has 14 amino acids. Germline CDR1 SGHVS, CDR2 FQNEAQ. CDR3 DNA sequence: TGTGCCAGCAGCTTACGGTCAGGGGATCAGCCCCAGCATTTT. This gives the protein CASSLRSGDQPQHF.

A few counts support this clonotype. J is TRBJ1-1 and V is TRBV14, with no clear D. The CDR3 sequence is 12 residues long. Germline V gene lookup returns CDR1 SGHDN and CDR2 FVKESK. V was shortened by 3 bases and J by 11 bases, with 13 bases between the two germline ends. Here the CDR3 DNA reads TGTGCCAGCAGCCAGACCGGGCTCACGGCTTTCTTT. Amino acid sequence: CASSQTGLTAFF.

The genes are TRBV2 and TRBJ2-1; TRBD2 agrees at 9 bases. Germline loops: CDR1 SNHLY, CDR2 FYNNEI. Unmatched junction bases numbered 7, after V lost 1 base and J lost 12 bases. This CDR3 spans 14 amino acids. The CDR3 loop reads CASSEESIAGAQFF. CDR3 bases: TGTGCCAGCAGTGAAGAAAGTATAGCGGGGGCGCAGTTCTTC.

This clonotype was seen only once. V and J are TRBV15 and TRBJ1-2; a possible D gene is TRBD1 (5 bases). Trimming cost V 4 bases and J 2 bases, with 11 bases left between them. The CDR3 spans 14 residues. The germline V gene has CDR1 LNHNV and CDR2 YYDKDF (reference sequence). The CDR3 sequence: CATSTPDRNYGYTF. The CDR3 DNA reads TGTGCCACCAGCACCCCTGACAGAAACTATGGCTACACCTTC.

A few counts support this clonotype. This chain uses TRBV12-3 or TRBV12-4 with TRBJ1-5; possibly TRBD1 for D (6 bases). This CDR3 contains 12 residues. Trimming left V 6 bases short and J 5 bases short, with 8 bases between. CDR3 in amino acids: CASRQGDQPQHF. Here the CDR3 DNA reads TGTGCCAGCAGACAGGGTGATCAGCCCCAGCATTTT.

In DNA form, the CDR3 reads TGTGCCAGCAGGGGCGCAGGGGGAGATGGGAACAATGAGCAGTTCTTC. Translated, it gives CASRGAGGDGNNEQFF. V is TRBV9 and J is TRBJ2-1; 7 bases map to TRBD1. With 5 bases clipped from V and 5 bases from J, the junction kept 13 bases outside the gene matches. Germline V gene data show CDR1 as SGDLS and CDR2 as YYNGEE. The CDR3 runs to 16 residues.

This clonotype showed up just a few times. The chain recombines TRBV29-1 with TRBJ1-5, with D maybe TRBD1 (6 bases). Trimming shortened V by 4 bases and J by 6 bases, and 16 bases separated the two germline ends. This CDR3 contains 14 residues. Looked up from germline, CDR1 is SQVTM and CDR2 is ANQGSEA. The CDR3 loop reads CSVAPGAGGQPQHF. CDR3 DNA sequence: TGCAGCGTTGCGCCGGGGGCCGGCGGTCAGCCCCAGCATTTT.

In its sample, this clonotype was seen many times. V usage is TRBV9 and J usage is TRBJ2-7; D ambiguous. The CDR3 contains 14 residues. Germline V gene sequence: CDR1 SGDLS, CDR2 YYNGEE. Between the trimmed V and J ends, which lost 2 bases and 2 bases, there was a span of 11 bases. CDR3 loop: CASSVTDNTYEQYF. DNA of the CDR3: TGTGCCAGCAGCGTGACTGATAATACCTACGAGCAGTACTTC.

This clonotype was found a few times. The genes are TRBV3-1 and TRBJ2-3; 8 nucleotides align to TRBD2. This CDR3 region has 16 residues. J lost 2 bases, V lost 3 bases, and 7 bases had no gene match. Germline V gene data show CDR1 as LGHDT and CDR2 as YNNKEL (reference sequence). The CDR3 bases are TGTGCCAGCAGCCAGTCGAGCGGGAGACCCACAGATACGCAGTATTTT. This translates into CASSQSSGRPTDTQYF.

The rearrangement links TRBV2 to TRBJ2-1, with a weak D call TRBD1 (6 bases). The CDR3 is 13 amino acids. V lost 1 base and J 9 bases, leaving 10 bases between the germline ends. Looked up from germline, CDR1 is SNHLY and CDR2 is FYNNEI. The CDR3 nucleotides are TGTGCCAGCAGTGAAGGGACAGTAGTTGAGCAGTTCTTC. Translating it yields CASSEGTVVEQFF. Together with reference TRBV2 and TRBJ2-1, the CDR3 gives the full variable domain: EPEVTQTPSHQVTQMGQEVILRCVPISNHLYFYWYRQILGQKVEFLVSFYNNEISEKSEIFDDQFSVERPDGSNFTLKIRSTKLEDSAMYFCASSEGTVVEQFFGPGTRLTVL.

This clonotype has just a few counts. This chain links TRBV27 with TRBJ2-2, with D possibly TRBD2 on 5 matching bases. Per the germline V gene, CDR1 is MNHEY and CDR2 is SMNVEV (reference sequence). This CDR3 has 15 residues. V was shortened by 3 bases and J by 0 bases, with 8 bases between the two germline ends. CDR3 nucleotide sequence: TGTGCCAGCAGTTTTCGGACTGCGAACACCGGGGAGCTGTTTTTT. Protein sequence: CASSFRTANTGELFF.

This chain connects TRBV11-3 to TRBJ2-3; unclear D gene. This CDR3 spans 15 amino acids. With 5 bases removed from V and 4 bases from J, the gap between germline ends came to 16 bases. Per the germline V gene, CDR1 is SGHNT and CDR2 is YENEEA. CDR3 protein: CASSARLGPPDTQYF. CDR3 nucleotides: TGTGCCAGCAGCGCCAGACTGGGCCCCCCAGATACGCAGTATTTT. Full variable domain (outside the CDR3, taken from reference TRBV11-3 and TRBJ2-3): EAGVVQSPRYKIIEKKQPVAFWCNPISGHNTLYWYLQNLGQGPELLIRYENEEAVDDSQLPKDRFSAERLKGVDSTLKIQPAELGDSAVYLCASSARLGPPDTQYFGPGTRLTVL.

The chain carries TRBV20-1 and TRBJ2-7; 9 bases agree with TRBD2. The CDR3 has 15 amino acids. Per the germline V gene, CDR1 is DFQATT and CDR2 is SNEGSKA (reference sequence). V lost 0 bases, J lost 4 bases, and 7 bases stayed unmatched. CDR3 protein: CSARDLAGGMYEQYF. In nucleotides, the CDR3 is TGCAGTGCTAGAGATCTCGCGGGAGGGATGTACGAGCAGTACTTC.

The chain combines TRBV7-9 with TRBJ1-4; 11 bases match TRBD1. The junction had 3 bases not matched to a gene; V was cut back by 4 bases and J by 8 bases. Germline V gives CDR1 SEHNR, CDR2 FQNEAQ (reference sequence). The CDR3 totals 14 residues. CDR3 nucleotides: TGTGCCAGCAGCTGGACAGGGGGCCAGGAAAAACTGTTTTTT. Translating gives CASSWTGGQEKLFF.

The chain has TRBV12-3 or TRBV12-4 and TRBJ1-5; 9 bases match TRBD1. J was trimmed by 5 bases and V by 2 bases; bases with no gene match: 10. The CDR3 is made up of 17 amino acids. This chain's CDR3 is CASSLKGQGGGDQPQHF. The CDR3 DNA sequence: TGTGCCAGCAGTTTAAAGGGACAGGGAGGTGGCGATCAGCCCCAGCATTTT.

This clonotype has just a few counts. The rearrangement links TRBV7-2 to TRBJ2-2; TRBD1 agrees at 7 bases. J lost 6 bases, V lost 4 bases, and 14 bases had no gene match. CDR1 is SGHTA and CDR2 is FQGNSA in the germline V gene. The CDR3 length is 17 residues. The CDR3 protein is CASSSRPGKQGAGELFF. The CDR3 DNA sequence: TGTGCCAGCAGCTCCCGCCCGGGGAAGCAGGGGGCCGGGGAGCTGTTTTTT.

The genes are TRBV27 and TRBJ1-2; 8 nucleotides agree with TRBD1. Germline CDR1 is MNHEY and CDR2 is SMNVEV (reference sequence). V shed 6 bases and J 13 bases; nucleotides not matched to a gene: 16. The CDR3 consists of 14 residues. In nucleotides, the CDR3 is TGTGCCAGCAGGGGGATTGGCAGGGGGCAGGACTGCACCTTC. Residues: CASRGIGRGQDCTF.